This TCR beta chain was captured by sequencing in a study of T cell responses to AZD1222 COVID-19 vaccine. Study results and limitations: Dominant at 160-218 and 743-854, vaccine-associated CD4 TCRs also spanned spike. Clonal diversity may have been underestimated in mostly white British donors. The breadth and depth of Spike-specific TCRs increased once two AZD1222 doses had been given.

This table comes from immunoSEQ multiplex PCR, and its TCRdb copy is limited to in-frame clones, with some not included. This table has 90,000 to 120,000 clones, around 90% appearing once. To note about this clone: Its antigen is as yet unknown.

Germline CDR1 SGHVS, CDR2 FQNEAQ. The CDR3 has 13 residues. V dropped 6 bases and J dropped 17; count of bases not matched to a gene: 10. V usage is TRBV7-8 and J usage is TRBJ1-6; 10 bases map to TRBD1. This receptor was identified in an adult in good health. The sample was peripheral blood, taken on day 0 of AZD1222 vaccination. The CDR3 reads CASRMTGGLTFHF. CDR3 in DNA: TGTGCCAGCAGGATGACAGGGGGCCTTACCTTCCACTTT.